What follows are 22 T cell receptor beta chains derived from one specimen sequenced in a study of shared clonotypes between healthy human individuals. The protocol was immunoSEQ multiplex PCR, while the TCRdb copy is restricted to in-frame clones and leaves out a portion. The profile shows roughly 2 million clones, around 95% of them singletons. Material for sequencing was naive CD4+ T cells sorted from blood. As for subset: CD45RA+ positively selected. The source of these receptors is a man younger than 30 in good health.

The V and J genes are TRBV28 and TRBJ2-7; maybe TRBD2 (6 bases). The CDR3 length is 13 residues. Germline loops: CDR1 MDHEN, CDR2 SYDVKM. V was clipped by 3 bases and J by 5 bases, with 11 bases between them. The CDR3 region is CASSFPGEDEQYF. The CDR3 DNA reads TGTGCCAGCAGTTTTCCGGGGGAAGACGAGCAGTACTTC. The full variable domain, in which reference TRBV28 and TRBJ2-7 provide the parts outside the CDR3, is DVKVTQSSRYLVKRTGEKVFLECVQDMDHENMFWYRQDPGLGLRLIYFSYDVKMKEKGDIPEGYSVSREKKERFSLILESASTNQTSMYLCASSFPGEDEQYFGPGTRLTVT.

With respect to this clone: The junction shows a germline mismatch at one end, possibly a read error. J is TRBJ2-2 and V is TRBV6-5, with D possibly being TRBD2 (5 bases). The CDR3 is 13 amino acids. The germline CDR1 and CDR2 sequences are MNHEY and SVGAGI. CDR3 in amino acids: CASSYVYTGELLF. The CDR3 nucleotides read TGTGCCAGCAGTTACGTTTACACCGGGGAGCTGCTTTTT.

V is TRBV19 and J is TRBJ2-3; D call uncertain. Germline CDR1 reads LNHDA; CDR2 reads SQIVND (reference sequence). V shed 8 bases and J shed 2 bases, with 11 bases lying between them. The CDR3 extends over 13 amino acids. The CDR3 protein is CASSPALTDTQYF. The CDR3 bases are TGTGCCAGTTCCCCAGCGCTCACAGATACGCAGTATTTT. The variable domain in full, completed from reference TRBV19 and TRBJ2-3, reads DGGITQSPKYLFRKEGQNVTLSCEQNLNHDAMYWYRQDPGQGLRLIYYSQIVNDFQKGDIAEGYSVSREKKESFPLTVTSAQKNPTAFYLCASSPALTDTQYFGPGTRLTVL.

V gene TRBV18 combines with J gene TRBJ1-4, with D possibly TRBD1 on 5 matching bases. Trimming left V 2 bases short and J 4 bases short, with 11 bases between. The CDR3 sequence is 15 residues long. The germline V gene has CDR1 KGHSH and CDR2 LQKENI. CDR3 nucleotide sequence: TGTGCCAGCTCACCAGGGGACGGACATAATGAAAAACTGTTTTTT. Translation gives CASSPGDGHNEKLFF.

The V and J genes are TRBV4-1 and TRBJ2-7, with D perhaps matching TRBD2 (6 bases). Germline values: CDR1 MGHRA, CDR2 YSYEKL. Trimming stripped 1 base from V and 3 bases from J, with 13 bases between. CDR3 length: 15 residues. The CDR3 sequence: CASSQVGLASYEQYF. The CDR3, as DNA: TGCGCCAGCAGCCAAGTAGGTCTAGCGAGCTACGAGCAGTACTTC.

This rearrangement joins TRBV5-1 to TRBJ2-2; 7 nucleotides match TRBD2. Germline V gene data show CDR1 as SGHRS and CDR2 as YFSETQ. V was clipped by 1 base and J by 4 bases; unmatched bases: 7. The length of the CDR3 is 16 residues. For the CDR3, the DNA is TGCGCCAGCAGCTTGCGCCTAGCGGCGGGCACCGGGGAGCTGTTTTTT. It encodes CASSLRLAAGTGELFF.

V is TRBV7-3 and J is TRBJ2-3, with D perhaps TRBD2 (6 bases). The germline gives CDR1 SGHTA, CDR2 FQGTGA. The ends were cut back, 8 bases at V and 4 bases at J, with 13 bases in the middle. The CDR3 consists of 13 residues. CDR3 residues: CASSTGVADTQYF. CDR3 sequence (DNA): TGTGCCAGCTCGACGGGGGTCGCAGATACGCAGTATTTT. Filled out from reference TRBV7-3 and TRBJ2-3, the complete variable domain reads GAGVSQTPSNKVTEKGKYVELRCDPISGHTALYWYRQSLGQGPEFLIYFQGTGAADDSGLPNDRFFAVRPEGSVSTLKIQRTERGDSAVYLCASSTGVADTQYFGPGTRLTVL.

The chain joins TRBV2 to TRBJ2-5; D remains unclear. This CDR3 comprises 14 residues. Germline values: CDR1 SNHLY, CDR2 FYNNEI. Trimming shortened V by 6 bases and J by 5 bases, and 16 bases separated the two germline ends. CDR3 amino acids: CASRKMVNEETQYF. In DNA, the CDR3 is TGTGCCAGCAGGAAGATGGTTAATGAGGAGACCCAGTACTTC.

As concerns this clone: At the DNA level, this CDR3 is encoded by other sequences in the same sample as well. The V gene is TRBV9, the J gene TRBJ1-4, with 8 positions matching TRBD1. The germline CDR1 and CDR2 sequences are SGDLS and YYNGEE. The CDR3 totals 14 residues. After removal of 3 bases from V and 4 bases from J, the junction contained 2 bases not matched to a gene. DNA of the CDR3: TGTGCCAGCAGCGCCGACAGGGGTAATGAAAAACTGTTTTTT. Translation: CASSADRGNEKLFF.

This sequence joins TRBV5-6 and TRBJ1-5, with 7 nucleotides matching TRBD1. Per the germline V gene, CDR1 is SGHDT and CDR2 is YYEEEE. The CDR3 runs to 16 residues. Unmatched junction bases numbered 5, after V lost 2 bases and J lost 0 bases. CDR3 protein: CASSLGGQLSNQPQHF. The CDR3 DNA sequence: TGTGCCAGCAGCTTAGGGGGCCAACTTAGCAATCAGCCCCAGCATTTT.

This rearrangement joins TRBV5-1 to TRBJ2-7; 9 nucleotides agree with TRBD2. CDR3 length: 15 residues. The V and J ends lost 4 bases and 2 bases, in that order; junction bases with no gene match: 7. CDR1 is SGHRS, CDR2 YFSETQ, per germline. The CDR3 reads CASSQTSGTTYEQYF. DNA of the CDR3: TGCGCCAGCAGCCAGACTAGCGGTACTACCTACGAGCAGTACTTC. The entire variable domain, with the rest obtained from reference TRBV5-1 and TRBJ2-7, is as follows: KAGVTQTPRYLIKTRGQQVTLSCSPISGHRSVSWYQQTPGQGLQFLFEYFSETQRNKGNFPGRFSGRQFSNSRSEMNVSTLELGDSALYLCASSQTSGTTYEQYFGPGTRLTVT.

The rearrangement joins TRBV18 to TRBJ1-4; 7 bases are a match to TRBD1. V shed 5 bases and J 7 bases; nucleotides not matched to a gene: 10. Germline loops: CDR1 KGHSH, CDR2 LQKENI. There are 15 residues in the CDR3. The CDR3 region has the DNA TGTGCCAGCTCATCTTCAGGGGGATTTGGTGAAAAACTGTTTTTT. Protein product: CASSSSGGFGEKLFF.

This sequence joins TRBV28 and TRBJ2-1; tentative D call: TRBD2 (6 bases). CDR1 and CDR2 (germline): MDHEN, SYDVKM. This CDR3 has 15 amino acids. Between the trimmed V and J ends, which lost 2 bases and 4 bases, there was a span of 12 bases. The CDR3 region has the DNA TGTGCCAGCAGTTTACGGGGAGGAGGTTACAATGAGCAGTTCTTC. Its translation: CASSLRGGGYNEQFF.

This chain links TRBV6-5 with TRBJ2-7, with 7 bases lining up with TRBD2. CDR1 and CDR2 (germline): MNHEY, SVGAGI. The CDR3 runs to 15 residues. Trimming removed 6 bases from V and 6 bases from J; junction bases left unmatched: 14. The CDR3 nucleotides are TGTGCCAGCAGCCCCGGGGGGAAAGGGGCCTCCGAGCAGTACTTC. It codes for CASSPGGKGASEQYF.

The CDR3 region is CASSSRTGFVYEQYF. In DNA form, the CDR3 reads TGCGCCAGCAGCTCTCGGACAGGGTTTGTGTACGAGCAGTACTTC. This sequence joins TRBV4-3 and TRBJ2-7; 8 bases fit TRBD1. The CDR3 contains 15 residues. From germline, CDR1 is LGHNA and CDR2 YSLEER. After removal of 5 bases from V and 4 bases from J, the junction contained 10 bases not matched to a gene.

The J gene is TRBJ1-3, the V gene TRBV5-1; 7 positions agree with TRBD1. The germline V gene encodes CDR1 SGHRS and CDR2 YFSETQ. This CDR3 contains 15 residues. The V and J ends lost 4 bases and 1 base, in that order; junction bases with no gene match: 5. CDR3 sequence (DNA): TGCGCCAGCAGCCAGACGACAGGGTCTGGAAACACCATATATTTT. Protein sequence: CASSQTTGSGNTIYF. Full variable domain (rest looked up from reference TRBV5-1 and TRBJ1-3): KAGVTQTPRYLIKTRGQQVTLSCSPISGHRSVSWYQQTPGQGLQFLFEYFSETQRNKGNFPGRFSGRQFSNSRSEMNVSTLELGDSALYLCASSQTTGSGNTIYFGEGSWLTVV.

The chain joins TRBV30 to TRBJ1-2, with 12 bases aligning to TRBD1. V shed 4 bases, J shed 7 bases, and the junction held 4 bases outside the gene matches. Germline CDR1 GTSNPN, CDR2 SVGIG (reference sequence). The CDR3 is 13 amino acids. The CDR3 loop reads CAWMGQGASGYTF. The CDR3 DNA reads as TGTGCCTGGATGGGACAGGGGGCAAGTGGCTACACCTTC.

The chain joins TRBV7-9 to TRBJ2-5; the match to TRBD2 covers 9 bases. The germline gives CDR1 SEHNR, CDR2 FQNEAQ (reference sequence). This CDR3 comprises 13 residues. J gave up 8 bases and V 2 bases, and 3 bases lay outside the gene matches. CDR3 residues: CASSLSGGQTQYF. The DNA of the CDR3 is TGTGCCAGCAGCTTAAGCGGGGGGCAAACCCAGTACTTC.

This chain connects TRBV19 to TRBJ1-1; 8 bases align to TRBD1. This CDR3 is 18 amino acids long. V was clipped by 4 bases and J by 5 bases; unmatched bases: 18. Germline V lookup: CDR1 LNHDA, CDR2 SQIVND (reference sequence). The DNA for the CDR3 is TGTGCCAGTAGTACGACCCTTCAGGGGGCGCCCCGTGGTACTGAAGCTTTCTTT. Its protein is CASSTTLQGAPRGTEAFF.

CDR3 residues: CASSGGGRVQETQYF. CDR3 in DNA: TGTGCCAGCAGTGGCGGCGGTCGGGTTCAAGAGACCCAGTACTTC. The gene calls are TRBV6-1 and TRBJ2-5; D not certain. V was cut by 4 bases and J by 2 bases, with 14 bases left in between. This CDR3 region has 15 residues. Germline V gene data show CDR1 as MNHNS and CDR2 as SASEGT.

The chain is built from TRBV4-1 and TRBJ2-7; TRBD1 matches 10 bases. J was trimmed by 4 bases and V by 1 base; bases with no gene match: 7. The CDR3 extends over 16 amino acids. Germline CDR1 is MGHRA and CDR2 is YSYEKL. CDR3 DNA sequence: TGCGCCAGCAGCCAAGTTCCCGGGACAGGGGCTTACGAGCAGTACTTC. Protein sequence: CASSQVPGTGAYEQYF.

On this clone: Other nucleotide sequences in the sample specify the same CDR3. The chain links TRBV6-5 to TRBJ2-7; 7 bases align to TRBD1. V lost 6 bases and J lost 3; bases outside the gene matches: 5. The CDR3 covers 13 residues. Germline V lookup: CDR1 MNHEY, CDR2 SVGAGI. CDR3 amino acids: CASSRTGLYEQYF. The CDR3 DNA reads as TGTGCCAGCAGCCGGACAGGACTCTACGAGCAGTACTTC.